Below, one TCR beta chain is given with its context. The data were taken from a study of blood T cell repertoires in COVID-19. Across the whole study: In each case, the material was cDNA or gDNA derived from T cells, B-cell-depleted T cells, or PBMCs.

Per the study methods: Cell counts per sample came from amplifying reference gene primers. Profiling relied on immunoSEQ multiplex PCR, and the TCRdb table lists in-frame clones only, not all of them. The DNA gave D and trimming, while V, J and clone size come from that table. This table holds fewer than 45,000 clones, 85% found once. Germline V lookup: CDR1 LGHNA, CDR2 YSLEER. The CDR3 is made up of 15 amino acids. The V and J ends lost 8 bases and 0 bases respectively, with 14 bases between them. The source material was peripheral blood. The chain employs TRBV4-3 and TRBJ1-3; tentative D call: TRBD1 (6 bases). The sequence came from a human donor in a cohort sampled during active COVID-19. The DNA of the CDR3 is TGCGCCAGCCGCCTCGACAGGAGCTCTGGAAACACCATATATTTT. This codes for CASRLDRSSGNTIYF.